These 8 T cell receptor beta chains came from one sample sequenced in a study of cytomegalovirus exposure and HLA in healthy donors. The primer mix had 60 Vbeta and 13 Jbeta primers. Assay: immunoSEQ multiplex PCR; the TCRdb copy retains only in-frame clones and omits some. The top ten clones hold around 2.3% of a sample with 250,000 to 350,000 clones, around 66% of them seen once. Sequenced input: PBMCs. All receptors derive from a female donor in good health and CMV-seronegative.

The gene calls are TRBV7-9 and TRBJ2-5; D might be TRBD2 (6 bases). The CDR3 extends over 16 amino acids. Trimming shortened V by 6 bases and J by 1 base, and 18 bases separated the two germline ends. In germline, CDR1 is SEHNR, CDR2 FQNEAQ (reference sequence). The CDR3 spells CASSKTGKGGQETQYF. The CDR3 DNA reads as TGTGCCAGCAGTAAAACAGGAAAGGGAGGCCAAGAGACCCAGTACTTC.

This clone was counted between two and nine times. V usage is TRBV7-9 and J usage is TRBJ2-5; TRBD2 agrees at 9 bases. CDR3 length equals 14 residues. V dropped 5 bases and J dropped 5; count of bases not matched to a gene: 6. CDR1 is SEHNR, CDR2 FQNEAQ, per germline (reference sequence). The CDR3 region is CASSPGTSRETQYF. As DNA, the CDR3 is TGTGCCAGCAGCCCCGGGACTAGCAGGGAGACCCAGTACTTC.

The chain carries TRBV13 and TRBJ2-1; 7 nucleotides agree with TRBD2. CDR3 size: 16 residues. Per the germline V gene, CDR1 is PRHDT and CDR2 is FYEKMQ (reference sequence). V gave up 2 bases and J gave up 0 bases; unmatched junction bases: 4. This CDR3 reads CASSLWGGASYNEQFF. Written as DNA, the CDR3 is TGTGCCAGCAGCTTATGGGGGGGAGCCTCCTACAATGAGCAGTTCTTC.

This sequence joins TRBV25-1 and TRBJ2-7; 11 bases match TRBD2. V trimming: 6 bases; J trimming: 7 bases; junction bases outside the gene matches: 8. The CDR3 totals 14 residues. Germline CDR1 reads MGHDK; CDR2 reads SYGVNS. The CDR3: CASRLAGAVREQYF. The CDR3 bases are TGTGCCAGCAGACTAGCGGGAGCGGTGAGGGAGCAGTACTTC.

The V and J genes are TRBV6-1 and TRBJ1-2; 8 bases map to TRBD1. The V gene end was trimmed by 0 bases and the J gene end by 8 bases; junction bases not matched to a gene: 14. In germline, CDR1 is MNHNS, CDR2 SASEGT. The CDR3 runs 17 residues. CDR3 sequence (DNA): TGTGCCAGCAGTGAAGCCTGGTTTATGTTTGACAGGGGCGGCTACACCTTC. Encoded protein: CASSEAWFMFDRGGYTF.

The chain joins TRBV5-1 to TRBJ2-1; D is unclear. The CDR3 spans 14 residues. CDR1 is SGHRS and CDR2 is YFSETQ in the germline V gene. V was clipped by 0 bases and J by 6 bases, with 10 bases between them. Here the CDR3 reads CASSLGSATNEQFF. CDR3 nucleotides: TGCGCCAGCAGCTTGGGGAGCGCAACCAATGAGCAGTTCTTC.

The rearrangement links TRBV7-2 to TRBJ1-6; maybe TRBD1 (6 bases). The CDR3 has 14 amino acids. V was cut by 6 bases and J by 7 bases, with 13 bases left in between. Germline CDR1 and CDR2: SGHTA and FQGNSA. The DNA for the CDR3 is TGTGCCAGCAGGTACAGGGAGGGAAATTCACCCCTCCACTTT. It encodes CASRYREGNSPLHF.

This chain connects TRBV27 to TRBJ2-7; D remains ambiguous. The germline CDR1 and CDR2 sequences are MNHEY and SMNVEV (reference sequence). This CDR3 region has 18 residues. V shed 2 bases and J shed 0 bases, with 20 bases lying between them. The DNA for the CDR3 is TGTGCCAGCAGTTTACCCCCGCCTTTGTTCCTGAGCTCCTACGAGCAGTACTTC. This codes for CASSLPPPLFLSSYEQYF.